This TCR beta chain was profiled in a study of tumor and adjacent non-tumor tissue in lung cancer. This clonotype was seen just once. Its antigen is still unknown. The germline V gene encodes CDR1 SGHRS and CDR2 YFSETQ. With V trimmed by 5 bases and J by 4 bases, 11 bases remained unmatched. The CDR3 spans 16 residues. RNA was extracted from bulk tissue without any cell sorting. The library came from three nested PCR rounds adapted from ARM-PCR protocols. One entry per CDR3 protein, called by TCRdb with MiXCR from the multiplex PCR reads. The repertoire holds around 71,000 distinct CDR3 sequences, with roughly 72% as singletons. Whole-study results and caveats: Tumor repertoires had a smaller top 100 clone share than normal lung.

The receptor comes from a woman aged 40 to 50 with non-small cell lung cancer. What was sequenced was lung tumor tissue. The chain employs TRBV5-1 and TRBJ1-1, with 10 bases that match TRBD1. DNA for the CDR3: TGCGCCAGCAGGCAAAGCGCGGGACAGGGGAGCACTGAAGCTTTCTTT. Amino acids: CASRQSAGQGSTEAFF.